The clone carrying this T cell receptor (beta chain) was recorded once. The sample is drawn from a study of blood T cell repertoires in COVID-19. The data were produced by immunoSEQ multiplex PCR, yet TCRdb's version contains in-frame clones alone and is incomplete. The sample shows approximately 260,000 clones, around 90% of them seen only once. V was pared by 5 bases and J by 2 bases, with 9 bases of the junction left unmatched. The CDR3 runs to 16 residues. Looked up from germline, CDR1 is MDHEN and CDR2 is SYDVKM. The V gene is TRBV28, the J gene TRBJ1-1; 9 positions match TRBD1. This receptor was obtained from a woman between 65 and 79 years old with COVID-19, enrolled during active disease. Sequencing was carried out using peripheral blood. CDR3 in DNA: TGTGCCAGCAGTACACCACAGGGGGCCGGAAACACTGAAGCTTTCTTT. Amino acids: CASSTPQGAGNTEAFF. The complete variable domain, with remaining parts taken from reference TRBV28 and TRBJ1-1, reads DVKVTQSSRYLVKRTGEKVFLECVQDMDHENMFWYRQDPGLGLRLIYFSYDVKMKEKGDIPEGYSVSREKKERFSLILESASTNQTSMYLCASSTPQGAGNTEAFFGQGTRLTVV.